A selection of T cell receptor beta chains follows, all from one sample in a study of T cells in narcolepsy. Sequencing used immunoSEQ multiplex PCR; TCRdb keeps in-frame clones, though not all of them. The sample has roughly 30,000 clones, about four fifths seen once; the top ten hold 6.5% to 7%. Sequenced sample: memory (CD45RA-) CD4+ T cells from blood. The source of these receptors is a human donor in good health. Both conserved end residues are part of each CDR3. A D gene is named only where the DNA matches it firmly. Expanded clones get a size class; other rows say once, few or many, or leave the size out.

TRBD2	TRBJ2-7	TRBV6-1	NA	CASRGLVTGGQYF	TGTGCCAGCAGAGGACTAGTAACGGGAGGGCAGTACTTC
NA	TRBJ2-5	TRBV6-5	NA	CASSYDFPGIRETQYF	TGTGCCAGCAGTTACGACTTCCCGGGGATACGGGAGACCCAGTACTTC
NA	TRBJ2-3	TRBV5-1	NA	CASSPKRAATTDTQYF	TGCGCCAGCAGTCCCAAGAGGGCGGCGACTACAGATACGCAGTATTTT
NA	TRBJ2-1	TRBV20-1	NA	CSAKSLNEQFF	TGCAGTGCTAAGAGCCTAAATGAGCAGTTCTTC
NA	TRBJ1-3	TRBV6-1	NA	CASSVGNTIYF	TGTGCCAGCAGCGTGGGGAACACCATATATTTT
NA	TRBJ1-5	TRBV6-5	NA	CASSYISGQPQHF	TGTGCCAGCAGTTATATAAGTGGGCAGCCCCAGCATTTT
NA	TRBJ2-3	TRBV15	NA	CATSRETSSRGSGTQYF	TGTGCCACCAGCAGAGAGACGTCCAGCCGAGGATCAGGAACGCAGTATTTT
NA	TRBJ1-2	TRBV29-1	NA	CSVEEGYSLYGYTF	TGCAGCGTTGAAGAGGGTTACAGCCTCTATGGCTACACCTTC
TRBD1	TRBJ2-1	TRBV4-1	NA	CASSRGQVLITYNEQLF	TGCGCCAGCAGCCGGGGACAGGTTTTAATTACCTACAATGAGCAGCTCTTC
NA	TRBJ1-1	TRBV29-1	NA	CSGGRMNTEAFF	TGCAGCGGGGGACGGATGAACACTGAAGCTTTCTTT
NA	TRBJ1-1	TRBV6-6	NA	CASALRQTLNTEAFF	TGTGCCAGCGCCCTACGACAGACCTTGAACACTGAAGCTTTCTTT
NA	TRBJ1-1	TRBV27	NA	CASSTGLRDTEAFF	TGTGCCAGCAGTACAGGACTGAGGGACACTGAAGCTTTCTTT
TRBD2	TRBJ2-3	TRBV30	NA	CAWTGGGDADTQYF	TGTGCCTGGACCGGCGGGGGGGACGCAGATACGCAGTATTTT
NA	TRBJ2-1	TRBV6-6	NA	CASSPHTGKGEQFF	TGTGCCAGCAGCCCCCACACGGGGAAGGGTGAGCAGTTCTTC
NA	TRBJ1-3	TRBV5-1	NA	CASSTGHNSGNTIYF	TGCGCCAGCAGCACCGGACATAACTCTGGAAACACCATATATTTT
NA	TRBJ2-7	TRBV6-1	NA	CASSGYGTGDEQYF	TGTGCCAGCAGTGGGTATGGGACGGGGGACGAGCAGTACTTC
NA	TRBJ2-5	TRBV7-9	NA	CASSFTTGQETQYF	TGTGCCAGCAGCTTTACCACAGGGCAAGAGACCCAGTACTTC
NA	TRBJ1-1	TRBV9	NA	CASSGLDTEAFF	TGTGCCAGCAGCGGTTTGGACACTGAAGCTTTCTTT
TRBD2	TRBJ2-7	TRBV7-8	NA	CASSLAGGSYEQYF	TGTGCCAGCAGCTTAGCGGGAGGGTCCTACGAGCAGTACTTC
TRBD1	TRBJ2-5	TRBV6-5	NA	CASSERGLSETQYF	TGTGCCAGCAGTGAGAGGGGGCTGAGCGAGACCCAGTACTTC
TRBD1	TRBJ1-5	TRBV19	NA	CARPGQENQPQHF	TGTGCCAGACCGGGACAGGAGAATCAGCCCCAGCATTTT
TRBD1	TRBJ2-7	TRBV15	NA	CATSRGQGDGEQYF	TGTGCCACCAGCAGAGGCCAGGGGGACGGGGAGCAGTACTTC
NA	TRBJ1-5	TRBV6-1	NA	CDILGSQHF	TGTGACATACTCGGTTCTCAGCATTTT
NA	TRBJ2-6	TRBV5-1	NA	CASSLAIAGANVLTF	TGCGCCAGCAGCTTGGCAATTGCCGGGGCCAACGTCCTGACTTTC
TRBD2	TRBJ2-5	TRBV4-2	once	CASSQTTSGQETQYF	TGTGCCAGCAGCCAAACGACTAGCGGTCAAGAGACCCAGTACTTC
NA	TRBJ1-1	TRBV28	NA	CASRPGRGSTEAFF	TGTGCCAGCAGACCGGGACGCGGGTCCACTGAAGCTTTCTTT
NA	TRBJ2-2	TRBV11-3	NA	CASSLVNGELFF	TGTGCCAGCAGCTTAGTTAACGGGGAGCTGTTTTTT